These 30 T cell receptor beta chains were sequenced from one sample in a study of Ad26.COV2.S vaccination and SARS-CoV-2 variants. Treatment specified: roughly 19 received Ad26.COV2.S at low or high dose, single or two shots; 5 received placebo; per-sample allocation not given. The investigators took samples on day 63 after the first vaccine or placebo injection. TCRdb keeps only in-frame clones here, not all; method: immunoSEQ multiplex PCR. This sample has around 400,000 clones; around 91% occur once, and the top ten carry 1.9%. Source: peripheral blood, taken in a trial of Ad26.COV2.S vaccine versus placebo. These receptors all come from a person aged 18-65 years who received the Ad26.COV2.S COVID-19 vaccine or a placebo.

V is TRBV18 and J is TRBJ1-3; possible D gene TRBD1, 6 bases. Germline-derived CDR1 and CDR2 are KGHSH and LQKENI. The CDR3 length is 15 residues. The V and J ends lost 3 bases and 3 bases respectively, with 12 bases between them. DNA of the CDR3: TGTGCCAGCTCACCGTCAGGGGACGTTGGAAACACCATATATTTT. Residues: CASSPSGDVGNTIYF.

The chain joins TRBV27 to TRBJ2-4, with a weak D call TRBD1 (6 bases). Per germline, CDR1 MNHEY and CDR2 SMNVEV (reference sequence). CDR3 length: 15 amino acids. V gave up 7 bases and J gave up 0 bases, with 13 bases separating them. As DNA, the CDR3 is TGTGCCAGCATGGACAGCCTTCTAGCCAAAAACATTCAGTACTTC. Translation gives CASMDSLLAKNIQYF.

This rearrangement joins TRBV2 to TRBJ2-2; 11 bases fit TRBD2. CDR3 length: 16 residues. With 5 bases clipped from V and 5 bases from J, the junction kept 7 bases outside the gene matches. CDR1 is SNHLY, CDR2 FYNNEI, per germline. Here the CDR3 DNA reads TGTGCCAGCAGTAACGGACTAGCGGGCCTAACCGGGGAGCTGTTTTTT. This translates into CASSNGLAGLTGELFF.

This chain's CDR3 is CTSGSASTDTQYF. Written as DNA, the CDR3 is TGTACAAGCGGGAGCGCTAGCACAGATACGCAGTATTTT. The chain carries TRBV28 and TRBJ2-3; 8 positions match TRBD2. There are 13 residues in the CDR3. The V gene's germline CDR1 is MDHEN and CDR2 SYDVKM.

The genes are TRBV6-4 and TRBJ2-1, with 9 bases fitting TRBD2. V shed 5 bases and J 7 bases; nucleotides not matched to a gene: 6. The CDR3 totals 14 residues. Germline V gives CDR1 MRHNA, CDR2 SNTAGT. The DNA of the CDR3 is TGTGCCAGCAGTAATAGCGGGAGTCGAAATGAGCAGTTCTTC. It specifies CASSNSGSRNEQFF.

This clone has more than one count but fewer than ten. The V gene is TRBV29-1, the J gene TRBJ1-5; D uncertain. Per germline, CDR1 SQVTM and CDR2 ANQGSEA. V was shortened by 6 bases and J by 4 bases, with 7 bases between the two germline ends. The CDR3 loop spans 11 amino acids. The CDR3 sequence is CSVGWNQPQHF. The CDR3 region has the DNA TGCAGCGTGGGATGGAATCAGCCCCAGCATTTT.

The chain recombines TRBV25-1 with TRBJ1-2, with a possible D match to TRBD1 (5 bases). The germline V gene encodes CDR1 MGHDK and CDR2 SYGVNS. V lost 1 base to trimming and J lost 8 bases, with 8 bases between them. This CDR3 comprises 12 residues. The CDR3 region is CASSELGVGYTF. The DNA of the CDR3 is TGTGCCAGCAGTGAATTAGGGGTCGGCTACACCTTC.

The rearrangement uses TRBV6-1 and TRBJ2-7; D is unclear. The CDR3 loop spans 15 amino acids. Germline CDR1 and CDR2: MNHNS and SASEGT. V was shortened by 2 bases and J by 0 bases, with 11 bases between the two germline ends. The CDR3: CASSEIGLSSYEQYF. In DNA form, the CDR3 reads TGTGCCAGCAGTGAAATCGGATTGAGCTCCTACGAGCAGTACTTC.

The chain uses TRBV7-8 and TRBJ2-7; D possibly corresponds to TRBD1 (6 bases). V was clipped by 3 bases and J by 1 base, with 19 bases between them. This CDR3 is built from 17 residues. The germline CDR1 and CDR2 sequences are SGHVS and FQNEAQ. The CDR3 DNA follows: TGTGCCAGCAGCTTTTTGGCGGGCGGACAGCGATCCTACGAGCAGTACTTC. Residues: CASSFLAGGQRSYEQYF.

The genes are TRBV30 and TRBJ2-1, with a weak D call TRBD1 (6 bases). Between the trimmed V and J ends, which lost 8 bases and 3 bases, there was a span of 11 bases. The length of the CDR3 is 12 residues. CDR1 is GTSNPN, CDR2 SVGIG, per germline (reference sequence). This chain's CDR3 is CARGTFYNEQFF. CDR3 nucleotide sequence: TGTGCCAGAGGGACATTCTACAATGAGCAGTTCTTC.

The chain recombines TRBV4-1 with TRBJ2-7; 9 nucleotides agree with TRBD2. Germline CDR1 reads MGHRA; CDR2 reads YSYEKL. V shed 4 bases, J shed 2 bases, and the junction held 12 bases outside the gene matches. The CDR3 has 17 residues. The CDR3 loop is CASSPLRGAGGAYEQYF. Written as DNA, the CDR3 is TGCGCCAGCAGCCCCCTACGGGGGGCGGGAGGGGCCTACGAGCAGTACTTC.

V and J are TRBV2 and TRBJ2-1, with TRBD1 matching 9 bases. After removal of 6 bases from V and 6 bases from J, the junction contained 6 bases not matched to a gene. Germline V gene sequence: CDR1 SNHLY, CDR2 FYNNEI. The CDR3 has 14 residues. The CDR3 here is CASSDRGGGNEQFF. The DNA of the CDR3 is TGTGCCAGCAGCGACAGGGGGGGAGGCAATGAGCAGTTCTTC.

CDR3 nucleotides: TGTGCCAGCAGTTCGTGGCGGGAGGGGGGCAATGAGCAGTTCTTC. Its translation is CASSSWREGGNEQFF. The chain employs TRBV28 and TRBJ2-1; 9 bases fit TRBD2. After removal of 4 bases from V and 6 bases from J, the junction contained 7 bases not matched to a gene. The germline V gene has CDR1 MDHEN and CDR2 SYDVKM. This CDR3 is built from 15 residues.

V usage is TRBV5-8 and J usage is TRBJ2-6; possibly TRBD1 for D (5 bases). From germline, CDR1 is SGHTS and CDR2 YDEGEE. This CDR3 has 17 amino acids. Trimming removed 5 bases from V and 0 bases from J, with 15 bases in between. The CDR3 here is CASRGWTPSSGANVLTF. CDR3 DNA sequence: TGTGCCAGCAGGGGGTGGACACCCTCCTCTGGGGCCAACGTCCTGACTTTC.

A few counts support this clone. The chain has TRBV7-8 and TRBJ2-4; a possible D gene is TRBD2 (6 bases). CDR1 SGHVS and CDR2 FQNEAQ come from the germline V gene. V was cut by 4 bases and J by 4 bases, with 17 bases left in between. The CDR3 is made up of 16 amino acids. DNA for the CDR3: TGTGCCAGCAGCTCCAAGAAGGCTAGCGTTAAAAACATTCAGTACTTC. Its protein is CASSSKKASVKNIQYF.

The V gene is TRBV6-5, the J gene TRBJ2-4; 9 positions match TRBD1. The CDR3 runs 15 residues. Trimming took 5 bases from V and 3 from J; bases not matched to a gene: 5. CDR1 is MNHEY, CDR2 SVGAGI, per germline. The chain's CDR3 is CASSTQTGGKNIQYF. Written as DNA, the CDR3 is TGTGCCAGCAGTACGCAGACAGGGGGCAAAAACATTCAGTACTTC.

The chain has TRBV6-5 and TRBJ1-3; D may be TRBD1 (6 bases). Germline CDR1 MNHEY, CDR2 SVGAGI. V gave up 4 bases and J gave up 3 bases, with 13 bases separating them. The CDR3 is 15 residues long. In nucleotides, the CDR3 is TGTGCCAGCAGTTCCGGGGGGGGCAGTGGAAACACCATATATTTT. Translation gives CASSSGGGSGNTIYF.

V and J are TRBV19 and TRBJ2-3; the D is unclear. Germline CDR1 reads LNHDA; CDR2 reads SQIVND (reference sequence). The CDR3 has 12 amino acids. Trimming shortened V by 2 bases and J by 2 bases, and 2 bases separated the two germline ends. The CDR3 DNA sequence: TGTGCCAGTAGTATACACACAGATACGCAGTATTTT. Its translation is CASSIHTDTQYF.

The CDR3 sequence: CASSFGRDPNSPLHF. The CDR3, as DNA: TGTGCCAGCAGCTTCGGGCGGGACCCGAATTCACCCCTCCACTTT. The genes are TRBV5-5 and TRBJ1-6; possibly TRBD1 for D (5 bases). This CDR3 has 15 amino acids. V lost 2 bases to trimming and J lost 7 bases, with 13 bases between them. CDR1 SGHKS and CDR2 YYEKEE come from the germline V gene (reference sequence).

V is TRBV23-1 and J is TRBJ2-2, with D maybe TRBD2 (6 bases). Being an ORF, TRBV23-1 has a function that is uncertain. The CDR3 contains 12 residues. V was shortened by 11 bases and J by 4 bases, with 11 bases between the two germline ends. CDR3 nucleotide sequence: TGCGCCGTAAAGGAGGGCACCGGGGAGCTGTTTTTT. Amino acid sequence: CAVKEGTGELFF.

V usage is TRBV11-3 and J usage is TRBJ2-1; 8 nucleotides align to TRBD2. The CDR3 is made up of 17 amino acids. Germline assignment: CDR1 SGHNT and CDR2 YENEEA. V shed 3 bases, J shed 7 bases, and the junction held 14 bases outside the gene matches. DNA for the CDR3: TGTGCCAGCAGCTTTCCCGTCCTCAGAACGGGGGGGAATGAGCAGTTCTTC. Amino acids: CASSFPVLRTGGNEQFF.

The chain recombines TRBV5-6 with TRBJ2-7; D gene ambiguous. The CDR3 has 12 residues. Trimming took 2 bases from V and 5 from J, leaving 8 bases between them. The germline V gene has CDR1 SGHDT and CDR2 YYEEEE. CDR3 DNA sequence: TGTGCCAGCAGCTTATACGGACACGAGCAGTACTTC. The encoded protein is CASSLYGHEQYF.

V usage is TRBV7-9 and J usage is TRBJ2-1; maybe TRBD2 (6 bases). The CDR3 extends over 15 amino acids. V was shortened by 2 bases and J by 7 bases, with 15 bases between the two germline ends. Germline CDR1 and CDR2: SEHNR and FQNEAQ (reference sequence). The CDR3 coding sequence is TGTGCCAGCAGCTTATTAGTGGGGGAGGTTAATGAGCAGTTCTTC. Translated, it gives CASSLLVGEVNEQFF.

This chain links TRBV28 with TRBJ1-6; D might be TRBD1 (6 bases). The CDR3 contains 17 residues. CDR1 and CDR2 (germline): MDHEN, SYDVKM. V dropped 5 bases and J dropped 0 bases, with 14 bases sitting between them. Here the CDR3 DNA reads TGTGCCAGCAGTCCCACAGGGCCTAGCTCCTATAATTCACCCCTCCACTTT. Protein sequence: CASSPTGPSSYNSPLHF.

The CDR3 DNA follows: TGTGCCAGCAGCTTAATCGAGCGGCATGTGACAGATACGCAGTATTTT. Encoded protein: CASSLIERHVTDTQYF. The genes are TRBV7-2 and TRBJ2-3; perhaps TRBD2 as D (5 bases). This CDR3 region has 16 residues. The germline V gene has CDR1 SGHTA and CDR2 FQGNSA. The V end lost 2 bases, the J end lost 3 bases, and 15 bases lay between the germline ends.

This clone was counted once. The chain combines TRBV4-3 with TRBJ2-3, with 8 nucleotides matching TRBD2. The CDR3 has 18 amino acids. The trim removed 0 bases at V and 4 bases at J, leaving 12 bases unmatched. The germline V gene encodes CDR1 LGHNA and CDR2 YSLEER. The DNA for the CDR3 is TGCGCCAGCAGCCAAGAAGTTCAAAGCGGGAGATGGGCAGATACGCAGTATTTT. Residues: CASSQEVQSGRWADTQYF.

The CDR3 reads CASSTTRSYEQYF. The CDR3 bases are TGTGCCAGCAGCACCACTAGATCCTACGAGCAGTACTTC. The rearrangement uses TRBV21-1 and TRBJ2-7; TRBD2, the D gene given by the table, was not confirmed from the DNA. TRBV21-1 corresponds to a pseudogene. The CDR3 covers 13 residues.

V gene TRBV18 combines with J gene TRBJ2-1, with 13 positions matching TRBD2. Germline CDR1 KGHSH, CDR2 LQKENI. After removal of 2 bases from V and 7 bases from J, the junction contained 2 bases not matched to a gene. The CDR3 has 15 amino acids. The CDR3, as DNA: TGTGCCAGCTCACCAGGACTAGCGGGAGTGAATGAGCAGTTCTTC. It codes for CASSPGLAGVNEQFF.

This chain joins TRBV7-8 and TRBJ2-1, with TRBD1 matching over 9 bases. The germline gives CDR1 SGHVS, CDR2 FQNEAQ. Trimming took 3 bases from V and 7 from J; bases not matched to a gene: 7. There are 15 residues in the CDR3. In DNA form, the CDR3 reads TGTGCCAGCAGCTTTAGCGGACAGGGGTTGAATGAGCAGTTCTTC. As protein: CASSFSGQGLNEQFF. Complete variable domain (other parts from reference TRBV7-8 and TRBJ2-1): GAGVSQSPRYKVAKRGQDVALRCDPISGHVSLFWYQQALGQGPEFLTYFQNEAQLDKSGLPSDRFFAERPEGSVSTLKIQRTQQEDSAVYLCASSFSGQGLNEQFFGPGTRLTVL.

The CDR3 DNA follows: TGTGCCAGCAGCCAGGGGACAGGGGGAGACACCATATATTTT. Its translation is CASSQGTGGDTIYF. V is TRBV3-1 (or the pseudogene TRBV3-2) and J is TRBJ1-3, with 11 positions matching TRBD1. Losses at the gene ends were 3 bases for V and 8 bases for J; bases not matched to a gene: 3. This CDR3 comprises 14 residues. Germline values: CDR1 LGHDT, CDR2 YNNKEL (reference sequence).